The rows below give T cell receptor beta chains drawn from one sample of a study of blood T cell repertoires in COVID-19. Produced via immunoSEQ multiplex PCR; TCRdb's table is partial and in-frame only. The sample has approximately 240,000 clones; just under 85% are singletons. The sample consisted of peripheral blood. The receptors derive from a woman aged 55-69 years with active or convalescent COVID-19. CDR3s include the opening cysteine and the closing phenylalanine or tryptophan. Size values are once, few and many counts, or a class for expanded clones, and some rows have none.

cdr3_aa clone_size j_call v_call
CAIGLTGGPNEQFF . TRBJ2-1 TRBV10-3
CATSSGRSSPLHF . TRBJ1-6 TRBV15
CASSAPVQRGGRAEAFF . TRBJ1-1 TRBV7-7
CASSLTGTSEQYF . TRBJ2-7 TRBV7-3
CASSLNRQAEKLFF . TRBJ1-4 TRBV2
CASSETGRGRNTEAFF . TRBJ1-1 TRBV2
CASTRTGTPVSYEQYF . TRBJ2-7 TRBV5-5
CASSPGQGMDYGYTF few TRBJ1-2 TRBV5-4
CASSLGGNSYEQYF many TRBJ2-7 TRBV7-2
CASSPGQALYNSPLHF . TRBJ1-6 TRBV3-1/TRBV3-2
CASSSSSYEQYF . TRBJ2-7 TRBV3-1/TRBV3-2
CASSLQGQDYGYTF . TRBJ1-2 TRBV27
CASSEARGSQPQHF . TRBJ1-5 TRBV2
CASAGLAGVWRTGELFF . TRBJ2-2 TRBV2
CASSRDRQGTGYTF . TRBJ1-2 TRBV13
CASSLGGSGVSETQYF few TRBJ2-5 TRBV5-1
CASSMTGFNTEAFF . TRBJ1-1 TRBV19
CASSPEGTAGSYEQYF . TRBJ2-7 TRBV11-3